A single sample is the source of the 17 T cell receptor beta chains below, sequenced in a study of CD8 T cells in ankylosing spondylitis. TCRdb re-called the 5' RACE reads through MiXCR, storing one row per CDR3 protein. The sample includes about 220,000 distinct CDR3 sequences, under 12% of them seen just once. Sequencing used blood, either unsorted or a sorted T cell fraction (not recorded which). Every receptor here comes from a male donor with ankylosing spondylitis or in good health (not recorded which).

The chain couples TRBV7-2 to TRBJ1-6, with a weak D call TRBD1 (5 bases). This CDR3 is built from 16 residues. The V gene lost 5 bases and the J gene lost 2 bases, with 13 bases spanning the gap. Germline lookup yields CDR1 SGHTA and CDR2 FQGNSA. CDR3 DNA: TGTGCCAGCAGCCAGGGAGGGGTAGCCTATAATTCACCCCTCCACTTT. Encoded protein: CASSQGGVAYNSPLHF.

The CDR3 nucleotides are TGTGCCAGCAGCTTAACCAGCCTAGCGGGTGTGTATTTT. The encoded protein is CASSLTSLAGVYF. This chain connects TRBV7-3 to TRBJ2-3, with TRBD2 identical over 8 bases. This CDR3 region has 13 residues. The germline V gene encodes CDR1 SGHTA and CDR2 FQGTGA. J lost 14 bases, V lost 0 bases, and 7 bases had no gene match.

This clonotype was detected many times. CDR3 loop: CSVRDSTDTQYF. For the CDR3, the DNA is TGCAGCGTCAGGGACAGCACAGATACGCAGTATTTT. The chain has TRBV29-1 and TRBJ2-3; perhaps D is TRBD1 or TRBD2 (5 bases each). Deletions cut 6 bases from V and 0 bases from J, with 7 bases between. Looked up from germline, CDR1 is SQVTM and CDR2 is ANQGSEA. The CDR3 length is 12 residues.

This clonotype was counted between two and nine times. This chain joins TRBV7-9 and TRBJ2-3; a weak D match, TRBD1 (5 bases). CDR3 length equals 15 residues. V was pared by 5 bases and J by 0 bases, with 12 bases between. CDR1 SEHNR and CDR2 FQNEAQ come from the germline V gene (reference sequence). The CDR3 is CASSVDSPSTDTQYF. The CDR3 nucleotides read TGTGCCAGCAGCGTCGACAGTCCTAGCACAGATACGCAGTATTTT.

This clonotype was seen repeatedly, ten times or more. Written as DNA, the CDR3 is TGCAGTGCTAGAAAGCTCGGACAGTACAATGAGCAGTTCTTC. Its translation is CSARKLGQYNEQFF. The chain links TRBV20-1 to TRBJ2-1; TRBD1 might be the D (6 bases). Germline lookup yields CDR1 DFQATT and CDR2 SNEGSKA (reference sequence). The CDR3 is made up of 14 amino acids. The V and J ends lost 2 bases and 4 bases respectively, with 12 bases between them.

This clonotype was counted ten times or more. The chain links TRBV29-1 to TRBJ2-7, with TRBD2 matching 7 bases. Germline assignment: CDR1 SQVTM and CDR2 ANQGSEA. With 4 bases clipped from V and 0 bases from J, the junction kept 6 bases outside the gene matches. The CDR3 has 14 amino acids. The CDR3 nucleotides are TGCAGCGTTGCACCGAGGACTAGCTCCTACGAGCAGTACTTC. Translating gives CSVAPRTSSYEQYF.

At least ten counts were recorded for this clonotype. V and J are TRBV12-3 or TRBV12-4 and TRBJ2-5; D is unclear. Trimming took off 3 bases at V and 5 bases at J, with 4 bases between the two ends. This CDR3 has 11 amino acids. The CDR3 protein is CASSFGETQYF. CDR3 nucleotides: TGTGCCAGCAGTTTTGGTGAGACCCAGTACTTC.

The rearrangement links TRBV25-1 to TRBJ2-1; no clear D gene. Trimming pared 3 bases from V and 6 bases from J, leaving 12 bases between. Germline-derived CDR1 and CDR2 are MGHDK and SYGVNS. This CDR3 has 14 residues. The CDR3 sequence is CASSDSSGSNEQFF. The CDR3 nucleotides are TGTGCCAGCAGTGATAGTAGTGGTTCCAATGAGCAGTTCTTC.

This clonotype was seen many times. As DNA, the CDR3 is TGCGCCAGCAGCTTATTCAGTCAAGAGACCCAGTACTTC. Its protein is CASSLFSQETQYF. The chain combines TRBV5-1 with TRBJ2-5, with D unclear. The V end was cut by 2 bases, the J end by 2 bases, with 7 bases between. This CDR3 has 13 amino acids. Germline V lookup: CDR1 SGHRS, CDR2 YFSETQ.

As to this clonotype: A much larger clone lies a single base off, so this may be a read error. The chain links TRBV6-5 to TRBJ2-7, with TRBD1 matching 7 bases. The CDR3 has 17 residues. Losses at the gene ends were 4 bases for V and 3 bases for J; bases not matched to a gene: 15. CDR1 is MNHEY, CDR2 SVGAGI, per germline. CDR3 sequence reads: CASSSPPDRDLIYEQYF. DNA for the CDR3: TGTGCCAGCAGTTCCCCTCCCGACAGGGACCTTATCTACGAGCAGTACTTC.

This clonotype appeared a few times. The chain employs TRBV24-1 and TRBJ2-5; the D is unclear. This CDR3 has 14 residues. Germline CDR1 KGHDR, CDR2 SFDVKD. V gave up 5 bases and J gave up 0 bases, with 9 bases separating them. The CDR3 region has the DNA TGTGCCACCAGTGGGGGTACCCACCAAGAGACCCAGTACTTC. It encodes CATSGGTHQETQYF.

This clonotype was seen only a few times. This chain joins TRBV4-2 and TRBJ2-4, with TRBD2 matching over 15 bases. Trimming at V came to 1 base and at J to 7 bases, leaving 5 bases not matched to a gene. There are 17 residues in the CDR3. The germline CDR1 and CDR2 sequences are LGHNA and YNFKEQ. CDR3 region: CASSQGTSGGAENIQYF. The CDR3 region has the DNA TGTGCCAGCAGCCAAGGGACTAGCGGGGGGGCTGAGAACATTCAGTACTTC.

The V and J genes are TRBV6-1 and TRBJ2-5; D is possibly TRBD1 (6 bases). Trimming pared 2 bases from V and 2 bases from J, leaving 12 bases between. The CDR3 has 15 amino acids. Germline V gene sequence: CDR1 MNHNS, CDR2 SASEGT. The DNA for the CDR3 is TGTGCCAGCAGTGAAATACAGGGTCGGCAAGAGACCCAGTACTTC. Residues: CASSEIQGRQETQYF.

In its sample, this clonotype was seen many times. J is TRBJ2-3 and V is TRBV20-1; a possible D gene is TRBD1 (6 bases). Trimming left V 4 bases short and J 6 bases short, with 14 bases between. Germline CDR1 DFQATT, CDR2 SNEGSKA (reference sequence). CDR3 size: 13 residues. CDR3 DNA: TGCAGTGCTACCCTAGGGGGATCGGATACGCAGTATTTT. Protein product: CSATLGGSDTQYF.

The chain combines TRBV12-3 or TRBV12-4 with TRBJ2-7, with a tentative D call TRBD2 (5 bases). This CDR3 spans 13 amino acids. Deletions cut 6 bases from V and 7 bases from J, with 16 bases between. The DNA of the CDR3 is TGTGCCAGCAGATTGAGCGGCCTAAAGGAGCAGTACTTC. Translated, it gives CASRLSGLKEQYF.

This clonotype was counted once. This may be a read error: a much more frequent sequence differs by one nucleotide. The chain carries TRBV5-1 and TRBJ1-2; possibly TRBD1 for D (5 bases). Germline V gene lookup returns CDR1 SGHRS and CDR2 YFSETQ. The CDR3 contains 15 residues. This CDR3 reads CASSLVSGNAPGDTF. CDR3 DNA sequence: TGCGCCAGCAGCTTGGTGTCAGGGAATGCCCCTGGCGACACCTTC.

The sample holds many counts of this clonotype. The chain has TRBV20-1 and TRBJ1-6; maybe TRBD1 (5 bases). This CDR3 is built from 16 residues. V lost 4 bases, J lost 5 bases, and 18 bases lay in between. Germline V gene data show CDR1 as DFQATT and CDR2 as SNEGSKA (reference sequence). The CDR3 sequence: CSAMPNRDFDNSPLHF. Written as DNA, the CDR3 is TGCAGTGCTATGCCCAACCGGGACTTTGATAATTCACCCCTCCACTTT.